These 25 T cell receptor beta chains originate from one sample sequenced in a study of CD8+CD57+ T cells in acquired aplastic anemia. The TCR beta profiling, which covered VDJ combination and CDR3 sequence, was carried out using genomic DNA as the template. TCRdb processed the reads anew with MiXCR; each CDR3 protein has one entry. The sample shows roughly 500,000 distinct CDR3 sequences, around 33% of them seen only once. CD8+CD57+ cell expansion, shown by flow cytometry, had occurred in the patients selected for sequencing. The material sequenced was sorted CD4+, CD8+, or CD8+CD57+ T cells (not recorded which) from PBMCs. These receptors all stem from a human donor with aplastic anemia.

The rearrangement links TRBV14 to TRBJ2-5; TRBD2 agrees at 11 bases. The CDR3 contains 16 residues. After removal of 2 bases from V and 10 bases from J, the junction contained 12 bases not matched to a gene. In germline, CDR1 is SGHDN, CDR2 FVKESK. CDR3 sequence (DNA): TGTGCCAGCAGCCAAAACCCGACTAGCGGGGTTCGGGACCAGTACTTC. It yields the protein CASSQNPTSGVRDQYF.

This clonotype showed up many times. The CDR3 DNA sequence: TGTGCCACCAGCAGAGGGGGCCTGGGTGAGCAGTTCTTC. Encoded protein: CATSRGGLGEQFF. The chain recombines TRBV15 with TRBJ2-1; a possible D gene is TRBD1 (5 bases). This CDR3 comprises 13 residues. V lost 1 base to trimming and J lost 9 bases, with 10 bases between them. Germline CDR1 LNHNV, CDR2 YYDKDF (reference sequence).

V usage is TRBV25-1 and J usage is TRBJ1-4; D call uncertain. V was clipped by 6 bases and J by 2 bases, with 13 bases between them. CDR1 MGHDK and CDR2 SYGVNS come from the germline V gene. This CDR3 is 15 amino acids long. The CDR3 DNA reads TGTGCCAGCAGCCCACGAGCCCATACTAATGAAAAACTGTTTTTT. This encodes CASSPRAHTNEKLFF. The variable domain in full, completed from reference TRBV25-1 and TRBJ1-4, reads EADIYQTPRYLVIGTGKKITLECSQTMGHDKMYWYQQDPGMELHLIHYSYGVNSTEKGDLSSESTVSRIRTEHFPLTLESARPSHTSQYLCASSPRAHTNEKLFFGSGTQLSVL.

Concerning this clonotype itself: Its ends do not fully match the called genes, so a read error is possible. The V and J genes are TRBV9 and TRBJ2-7, with 8 nucleotides matching TRBD2. The CDR3 contains 16 residues. In germline, CDR1 is SGDLS, CDR2 YYNGEE. The DNA of the CDR3 is TGTGCCAGCAGCGTAGGAGGTAGCGGGGACTCCTACGAGCAGCACTTC. Its protein product is CASSVGGSGDSYEQHF. Together with reference TRBV9 and TRBJ2-7, the CDR3 gives the full variable domain: DSGVTQTPKHLITATGQRVTLRCSPRSGDLSVYWYQQSLDQGLQFLIQYYNGEERAKGNILERFSAQQFPDLHSELNLSSLELGDSALYFCASSVGGSGDSYEQHFGPGTRLTVT.

This clonotype was observed a handful of times. The CDR3 DNA reads TGTGCCAGCAGGGGTGACACAGATACGCAGTATTTT. This encodes CASRGDTDTQYF. This rearrangement joins TRBV2 to TRBJ2-3; D is uncertain. V lost 6 bases, J lost 2 bases, and 6 bases lay in between. The V gene's germline CDR1 is SNHLY and CDR2 FYNNEI. The CDR3 has 12 residues.

This clonotype was observed many times. The rearrangement links TRBV11-2 to TRBJ2-1, with 11 bases aligning to TRBD2. The CDR3 totals 15 residues. Trimming cost V 5 bases and J 4 bases; bases outside gene matches: 4. Germline V gene lookup returns CDR1 SGHAT and CDR2 FQNNGV. This CDR3 is CASSPPSGGYNEQFF. DNA for the CDR3: TGTGCCAGCAGCCCGCCTAGCGGGGGGTACAATGAGCAGTTCTTC.

There are many counts of this clonotype. The V call is TRBV10-3, the J call TRBJ1-1; 7 bases fit TRBD1. After removal of 11 bases from V and 4 bases from J, the junction contained 4 bases not matched to a gene. Germline-derived CDR1 and CDR2 are ENHRY and SYGVKD. The CDR3 is 11 amino acids. In DNA form, the CDR3 reads TGTGCCTCCTCAGGGGGCACTGAAGCTTTCTTT. Amino acid sequence: CASSGGTEAFF.

V is TRBV7-9 and J is TRBJ2-1; the D gene could be TRBD1 or TRBD2 (5 bases each). Germline lookup yields CDR1 SEHNR and CDR2 FQNEAQ (reference sequence). The CDR3 sequence is 18 residues long. Trimming removed 0 bases from V and 4 bases from J, with 19 bases in between. The CDR3 coding sequence is TGTGCCAGCAGCTTAGCTGTGAGGGGCGATACGAAATACAATGAGCAGTTCTTC. Residues: CASSLAVRGDTKYNEQFF.

The chain has TRBV20-1 and TRBJ2-5; D perhaps matches TRBD2 (6 bases). Trimming removed 6 bases from V and 1 base from J, with 15 bases in between. CDR3 length: 14 amino acids. Germline CDR1 DFQATT, CDR2 SNEGSKA (reference sequence). CDR3 nucleotides: TGCAGTGCATCCTGGACTACCACCCAAGAGACCCAGTACTTC. As protein: CSASWTTTQETQYF.

The V call is TRBV25-1, the J call TRBJ2-1; TRBD2 aligns across 10 bases. CDR1 and CDR2 from the germline V gene are MGHDK and SYGVNS. The V and J ends lost 5 bases and 4 bases, in that order; junction bases with no gene match: 11. The CDR3 covers 17 residues. The CDR3 is CASSYSGLAGVYNEQFF. The CDR3 coding sequence is TGTGCCAGCAGTTACTCGGGGCTAGCGGGGGTATACAATGAGCAGTTCTTC.

This clonotype was observed many times. The genes are TRBV12-3 or TRBV12-4 and TRBJ1-5; 7 bases line up with TRBD1. J was trimmed by 4 bases and V by 5 bases; bases with no gene match: 2. The CDR3 runs 13 residues. CDR3 DNA: TGTGCCAGCAGTAAGACAGGGAATCAGCCCCAGCATTTT. It specifies CASSKTGNQPQHF.

The chain recombines TRBV15 with TRBJ1-6; D gene uncertain. In germline, CDR1 is LNHNV, CDR2 YYDKDF (reference sequence). The length of the CDR3 is 14 residues. The ends were cut back, 3 bases at V and 7 bases at J, with 10 bases in the middle. The CDR3 DNA reads TGTGCCACCAGCAGTACCGGACGGAATTCACCCCTCCACTTT. Translation gives CATSSTGRNSPLHF.

The chain is built from TRBV3-1 and TRBJ1-2, with TRBD1 as a possible D gene (5 bases). The CDR3 has 16 amino acids. V gave up 1 base and J gave up 1 base, with 13 bases separating them. Germline lookup yields CDR1 LGHDT and CDR2 YNNKEL (reference sequence). CDR3 region: CASSQATGPVNYGYTF. CDR3 DNA sequence: TGTGCCAGCAGCCAAGCTACAGGTCCAGTTAACTATGGCTACACCTTC.

The V call is TRBV10-2, the J call TRBJ2-1, with D perhaps matching TRBD1 (6 bases). Germline CDR1 and CDR2: WSHSY and SAAADI. CDR3 length: 16 residues. V was shortened by 6 bases and J by 4 bases, with 19 bases between the two germline ends. This CDR3 reads CASSQVGGRAYNEQFF. The CDR3 region has the DNA TGCGCCAGCAGCCAAGTTGGGGGCAGGGCTTACAATGAGCAGTTCTTC.

This chain links TRBV6-2 or TRBV6-3 with TRBJ1-5; the D is unclear. V was cut by 2 bases and J by 5 bases, with 10 bases left in between. The length of the CDR3 is 14 residues. Germline CDR1 and CDR2: MNHEY and SVGEGT. The CDR3 spells CASSYRGWDQPQHF. For the CDR3, the DNA is TGTGCCAGCAGTTACCGGGGATGGGATCAGCCCCAGCATTTT.

The chain recombines TRBV19 with TRBJ2-7; 13 bases align to TRBD2. Germline V gene data show CDR1 as LNHDA and CDR2 as SQIVND (reference sequence). This CDR3 has 17 amino acids. With V trimmed by 0 bases and J by 5 bases, 7 bases remained unmatched. CDR3 residues: CASSIDFGLAGVDEQYF. The CDR3 nucleotides read TGTGCCAGTAGTATAGATTTCGGACTAGCGGGAGTTGACGAGCAGTACTTC.

This clonotype was recorded at least ten times. The chain combines TRBV2 with TRBJ1-1; D call uncertain. Germline V gene data show CDR1 as SNHLY and CDR2 as FYNNEI. Between the trimmed V and J ends, which lost 3 bases and 1 base, there was a span of 6 bases. The CDR3 length is 13 residues. This chain's CDR3 is CASSDGRNTEAFF. For the CDR3, the DNA is TGTGCCAGCAGTGATGGCAGGAACACTGAAGCTTTCTTT. Full variable domain (outside the CDR3, taken from reference TRBV2 and TRBJ1-1): EPEVTQTPSHQVTQMGQEVILRCVPISNHLYFYWYRQILGQKVEFLVSFYNNEISEKSEIFDDQFSVERPDGSNFTLKIRSTKLEDSAMYFCASSDGRNTEAFFGQGTRLTVV.

In regard to this clonotype: This may arise from a read error, as a much more abundant clone is one base away. The V and J genes are TRBV19 and TRBJ1-1; 7 bases agree with TRBD1. V was clipped by 3 bases and J by 3 bases; unmatched bases: 7. Germline CDR1 LNHDA, CDR2 SQIVND (reference sequence). CDR3 length: 15 residues. The CDR3 nucleotides are TGTGCCAGTAGTATCGGACAGGCCGGGGACACTGAAGCTTTCTTT. Protein sequence: CASSIGQAGDTEAFF.

The V gene is TRBV2, the J gene TRBJ1-2; the match to TRBD1 covers 9 bases. The CDR3 loop spans 14 amino acids. Germline assignment: CDR1 SNHLY and CDR2 FYNNEI. Trimming removed 4 bases from V and 3 bases from J; junction bases left unmatched: 3. CDR3 nucleotide sequence: TGTGCCAGCAGTGTACGGACAGGGGACTATGGCTACACCTTC. Its translation is CASSVRTGDYGYTF.

This chain connects TRBV15 to TRBJ1-2; possibly TRBD1 for D (5 bases). Looked up from germline, CDR1 is LNHNV and CDR2 is YYDKDF (reference sequence). Deletions cut 3 bases from V and 1 base from J, with 12 bases between. The CDR3 is made up of 15 amino acids. CDR3 sequence (DNA): TGTGCCACCAGCAGCCGGGACCGAAATAACTATGGCTACACCTTC. It codes for CATSSRDRNNYGYTF.

Here the CDR3 DNA reads TGTGCCAGCAGGGGAGTAGGCTACACCTTC. Protein product: CASRGVGYTF. J is TRBJ1-2 and V is TRBV25-1; D not resolved. Trimming stripped 6 bases from V and 8 bases from J, with 7 bases between. The CDR3 contains 10 residues. Germline CDR1 and CDR2: MGHDK and SYGVNS.

V is TRBV6-1 and J is TRBJ2-1; 9 bases match TRBD1. V gave up 7 bases and J gave up 8 bases; unmatched junction bases: 6. This CDR3 is built from 13 residues. The V gene's germline CDR1 is MNHNS and CDR2 SASEGT. The CDR3 sequence: CASKEGTGYEQFF. The CDR3 nucleotides are TGTGCCAGCAAGGAGGGGACAGGGTATGAGCAGTTCTTC.

This clonotype has only a few counts. The chain uses TRBV6-1 and TRBJ2-7; 8 nucleotides match TRBD1. J gave up 0 bases and V 5 bases, and 9 bases lay outside the gene matches. Per germline, CDR1 MNHNS and CDR2 SASEGT. This CDR3 is 16 amino acids long. The CDR3 here is CASSTTWTGSSYEQYF. DNA for the CDR3: TGTGCCAGCAGTACGACCTGGACAGGGAGCTCCTACGAGCAGTACTTC.

The table lists this clonotype with many counts. V and J are TRBV20-1 and TRBJ2-7, with 7 bases matching TRBD2. V lost 0 bases and J lost 5; bases outside the gene matches: 7. Germline V CDR1 and CDR2: DFQATT, SNEGSKA (reference sequence). CDR3 length equals 14 residues. CDR3 bases: TGCAGTGCTAGAGATCCGCGGAGCGGGGACGAGCAGTACTTC. Its protein is CSARDPRSGDEQYF.

Note on this clonotype: Relative to the germline gene, one junction end is altered; a read error may explain this. CDR3 amino acids: CASTLAGVSYNEQFF. The CDR3 DNA follows: TGCGCCAGCACCTTGGCGGGAGTCTCCTACAATGAGCAGTTCTTC. The chain combines TRBV5-1 with TRBJ2-1; 7 positions match TRBD2. This CDR3 spans 15 amino acids. Germline loops: CDR1 SGHRS, CDR2 YFSETQ.